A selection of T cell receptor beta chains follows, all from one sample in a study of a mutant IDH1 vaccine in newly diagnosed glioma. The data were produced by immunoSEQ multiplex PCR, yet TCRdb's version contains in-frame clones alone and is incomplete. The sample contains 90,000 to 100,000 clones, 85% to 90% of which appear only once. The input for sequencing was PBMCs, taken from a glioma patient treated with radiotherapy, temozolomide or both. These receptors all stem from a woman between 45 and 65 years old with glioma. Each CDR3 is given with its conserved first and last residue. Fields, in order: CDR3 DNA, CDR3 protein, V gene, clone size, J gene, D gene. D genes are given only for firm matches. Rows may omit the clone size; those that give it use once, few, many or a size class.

DNA: TGTGCCACCAGCAGAGGGCGGGCCACCGGCGATGAGCAGTTCTTC
CDR3: CATSRGRATGDEQFF
V: TRBV15
size: once
J: TRBJ2-1
D: NA

DNA: TGTGCCGGACAACGGGGACTAGCGGACATTAGCTCCTACAATGAGCAGTTCTTC
CDR3: CAGQRGLADISSYNEQFF
V: TRBV2
size: NA
J: TRBJ2-1
D: TRBD2

DNA: NA
CDR3: CASNLREVGRGSEQYF
V: TRBV21-1
size: NA
J: TRBJ2-7
D: NA

DNA: TGCGCCAGCAGCTTGGGTGCGGGAGGGGGGAATGAGCAGTTCTTC
CDR3: CASSLGAGGGNEQFF
V: TRBV5-1
size: NA
J: TRBJ2-1
D: TRBD2

DNA: TGTGCCAGCTCACCAAGACAGGGGGCGGGCGAGCAGTACTTC
CDR3: CASSPRQGAGEQYF
V: TRBV18
size: NA
J: TRBJ2-7
D: TRBD1

DNA: TGTGCCAGCAGCCCACAGGGGGCCGGGGAGCTGTTTTTT
CDR3: CASSPQGAGELFF
V: TRBV13
size: NA
J: TRBJ2-2
D: TRBD1

DNA: TGTGCCAGCACCATGGAAAGCAATCAGCCCCAGCATTTT
CDR3: CASTMESNQPQHF
V: TRBV2
size: NA
J: TRBJ1-5
D: NA

DNA: TGCAGCGTGGGGGGGCCTTATGGCTACACCTTC
CDR3: CSVGGPYGYTF
V: TRBV29-1
size: NA
J: TRBJ1-2
D: NA

DNA: TGCGCCAGCAGCCAAGAAAGGGCGACAGGGGGCCATGGCTACACCTTC
CDR3: CASSQERATGGHGYTF
V: TRBV4-1
size: NA
J: TRBJ1-2
D: TRBD1

DNA: TGTGCCAGCAGCTCCGGCACTGAAGCTTTCTTT
CDR3: CASSSGTEAFF
V: TRBV7-9
size: NA
J: TRBJ1-1
D: NA

DNA: TGCGCCAGCAGCCTGGATCTAGCGGGGTCGTACAATGAGCAGTTCTTC
CDR3: CASSLDLAGSYNEQFF
V: TRBV5-1
size: NA
J: TRBJ2-1
D: TRBD2

DNA: TGTGCCAGCAGCTTAGATCCCGGGAATGAGCAGTTCTTC
CDR3: CASSLDPGNEQFF
V: TRBV7-9
size: NA
J: TRBJ2-1
D: NA

DNA: TGCAGCGTTGCAAATCGGGCAGGGAATTCTGAAGCTTTCTTT
CDR3: CSVANRAGNSEAFF
V: TRBV29-1
size: NA
J: TRBJ1-1
D: NA

DNA: TGTGCCAGCAGCCGTAGCACAGATACGCAGTATTTT
CDR3: CASSRSTDTQYF
V: TRBV11-3
size: NA
J: TRBJ2-3
D: NA

DNA: TGCGCCAGCAGCTTAGAGGGAGGGTACCAAGAGACCCAGTACTTC
CDR3: CASSLEGGYQETQYF
V: TRBV5-1
size: NA
J: TRBJ2-5
D: TRBD2

DNA: TGTGCCAGCAGTGAAGGACAGGGGGCGGGCCTGGGTCAGCCCCAGCATTTT
CDR3: CASSEGQGAGLGQPQHF
V: TRBV2
size: NA
J: TRBJ1-5
D: TRBD1

DNA: TGTGCCAGCAGTTTGCAGGTACAGGGATATGATGAGCAGTTCTTC
CDR3: CASSLQVQGYDEQFF
V: TRBV6-5
size: NA
J: TRBJ2-1
D: NA

DNA: TGCGCCAGCAGCTTGGCCCAGGGGGCGCTTGGCTACACCTTC
CDR3: CASSLAQGALGYTF
V: TRBV5-1
size: NA
J: TRBJ1-2
D: TRBD1

DNA: TGCGCCAGCAGGGGGACTAGCGGGGAAGAGACCCAGTACTTC
CDR3: CASRGTSGEETQYF
V: TRBV5-1
size: NA
J: TRBJ2-5
D: TRBD2

DNA: TGTGCCAGCAGATGGGACAGCTCCTACGAGCAGTACTTC
CDR3: CASRWDSSYEQYF
V: TRBV6-5
size: NA
J: TRBJ2-7
D: TRBD1

DNA: TGTGCCAGCAGCTCAGATGCAGGGACCGGGGAGCTGTTTTTT
CDR3: CASSSDAGTGELFF
V: TRBV7-3
size: NA
J: TRBJ2-2
D: NA

DNA: TGTGCCAGCAGCCCGGGACGGAGAATTTACGAGCAGTACTTC
CDR3: CASSPGRRIYEQYF
V: TRBV11-1
size: NA
J: TRBJ2-7
D: NA

DNA: TGTGCCAGCAGCCAAGATCCCCAAGAGACCCAGTACTTC
CDR3: CASSQDPQETQYF
V: TRBV4-2
size: NA
J: TRBJ2-5
D: NA